Reported below is one T cell receptor (beta chain). Its matching antigen is unknown. This sample was included in a study of OX40 agonist ivuxolimab in advanced cancers. V was pared by 6 bases and J by 2 bases, with 13 bases between. There are 14 residues in the CDR3. CDR1 and CDR2 (germline): MNHEY, SVGAGI. Only in-frame clones appear in the TCRdb table, and some are missing; sequencing was by immunoSEQ multiplex PCR. The profile covers roughly 66,000 clones, with around four fifths appearing a single time and about 2.3% taken by the ten largest. General study results and limits: Low normalized T-cell clonal expansion also characterized some of the nonresponders.

The sequence came from an adult with an advanced solid tumor such as melanoma, head and neck, liver or kidney cancer. The rearrangement joins TRBV6-5 to TRBJ2-5; D unclear. The sequencing here drew on CD4+ or CD8+ T cells sorted from blood, taken in a trial of the OX40 agonist ivuxolimab. CDR3 amino acids: CASRATITQETQYF. The CDR3 DNA sequence: TGTGCCAGCAGGGCGACAATAACTCAAGAGACCCAGTACTTC.